This T cell receptor (beta chain) was identified during a study of blood T cells in healthy people across ages (dated by TCRdb to about 2015). At the level of the whole study: Template switching captured roughly one uniquely barcoded TCR beta cDNA molecule per two T cells in model experiments. Using deep sequencing normalized with unique cDNA molecular identifiers, the study measured how TCR beta repertoire diversity changes with age. Four age groups were formed from the donors: young (average 16 years), middle-aged (around 40), aged (62) and long-lived (less than 85). Using the same blood draw, the study looked at two additional independent replicas of 1 million unique cDNA reads for two donors, one aged 18 to 30 and the other aged 80 or older. On the study overall, not on this receptor specifically: Observed TCR beta diversity correlated strongly with the percentage of naive T cells measured by flow cytometry. Compared with the aged group, the long-lived group had more naive CD4+ T cells, fewer expanded clones and increased TCR diversity, a pattern suggesting age selection. Because the CMV infection status of the donors was unknown, age-related changes in expanded clonotypes may potentially have been confounded. Since profiling was done on bulk unsorted PBMCs, naive and antigen-experienced compartments could not be conclusively compared. Estimates of total diversity based on one million sequenced T cells were regarded as lower bounds and as underestimates. As age increased, observed TCR beta diversity per million T cells dropped in a roughly linear way, and a significant reduction was already evident by age about 40.

Library prep was done by 5' RACE. For sequencing, an Illumina HiSeq 2500 was employed. The second PCR ran for about 6 to 11 cycles and used a J-beta primer mix along with a sample-barcoded 5' primer. A unique molecular identifier was introduced onto each TCR beta cDNA molecule by a template-switch 5' adaptor carrying 12 random nucleotides. Each sample yielded at least 2.5 million CDR3-containing paired-end reads. The Mint cDNA synthesis kit, primed by a TRBC-specific oligonucleotide, was used to synthesize first-strand cDNA from all RNA. After uracil-DNA glycosylase treatment, a first 18-cycle PCR used universal primers M1SS and BC2_uni_R on all cDNA. As for the authors' bioinformatics: Each sample was normalized by randomly selecting 1 million high-quality reads, each carrying a distinct molecular identifier. Reads with shared molecular identifiers were discarded instead of being binned into consensus sequences. MiTCR, set to a Q25 quality threshold and the strictest error-elimination algorithm, was used for CDR3 identification, clonotype clustering and error correction. Lower-bound total TCR beta diversity was estimated with a nonparametric unseen species model using Euler transformation. Using fastp trimming at Q25 and MiXCR clonotype assembly, TCRdb reanalyzed the public sequencing data and kept in-frame beta chains. Entries are consolidated by CDR3 protein sequence, retaining the most common genes and DNA. The V and J calls shown here were made by TCRdb, not taken from the authors' results. The table for this sample lists 600,000 to 1,000,000 distinct CDR3 sequences; around 25% of them were counted only once. The leading ten clones occupy more than 3% of the sample.

This clonotype has a handful of counts. Its binding antigen is unknown. No much larger clone exists at a distance of one base, and base qualities are not known. The approximately 39 donors, aged about 6 to 95 years, were systemically healthy Caucasian individuals from Russia. About 9.8 milliliters of peripheral blood were drawn from each donor into EDTA-treated Vacutainer tubes. Ficoll-Paque density-gradient centrifugation was used to isolate PBMCs, with at least 6 million obtained per sample. Total RNA, at least 5.5 micrograms per sample, was extracted from PBMCs with Trizol reagent. For every donor, an aliquot of PBMCs went through flow cytometry to measure the percentages of naive CD45RAhigh/CD27high T cells. CDR1 and CDR2 are drawn from the germline V gene: SGDLS, YYNGEE. The CDR3 holds 16 amino acids from the cysteine to the phenylalanine. Only the CDR3 DNA stays, 48 bases, in frame from base 1. Cut back by 4 bases and 6 bases, the V and J ends lie 19 bases apart.

The sample also formed part of further work on T cells of mothers and their children. The second study reports: Nine systemically healthy Caucasian individuals served as donors, namely three mothers together with their six children. cDNA synthesis consumed the entire amount of extracted RNA, loaded at approximately 1.4 ug RNA in each 15 ul reaction. In the second PCR, the M1S primer added sample barcodes and 2-4 random nucleotides. Over 8 million TCR beta CDR3 reads came from each mother, compared with 3.3 million or so reads from each child. Thymic selection similarly shapes TCR recombination output in related and unrelated pairs, with minor effect from inherited differences. Normalized repertoire overlap in related mother-child pairs was always slightly higher than in unrelated mother-child pairs, but the difference was never significant. No persistent microchimeric T cell clones were found, with a detection sensitivity of 85 to 100 clones per million clonotypes. In the study, deep NGS was used to compare the TCR beta repertoires of mothers and children, and features distinguishing related mother-child pairs from unrelated individuals were sought. The mean age was about 40 +/- 4 years for the mothers and approximately 11 +/- 4 years for the children. After adapter ligation was performed with NEBNext reagents, the libraries were sequenced on an Illumina HiSeq 2000 with 100+100 nt paired-end reads. To avoid cross-contamination, the mother libraries and the child libraries were prepared a month apart and sequenced in separate runs. For each donor, somewhere between about 450,000 and 2,000,000 distinct TCR beta clonotypes were identified. Naive TCR beta clonotypes were estimated from low-frequency clonotypes matched to each donor's FACS-determined naive share, without sorting.

In this chain, TRBV9 is recombined with TRBJ1-4; TRBD1 might be the D gene, on 5 matching bases. The sample comprised blood. The receptor comes from a boy younger than 18 in good health. The bases are TGTGCCAGCAGCCCCCGTCTAGGGACTGGGGATGAAAAACTGTTTTTT. It translates to CASSPRLGTGDEKLFF.